The table lists the clone carrying this TCR beta chain with a count of one. These data belong to a study of CD8+ T cells in alopecia areata. Study as a whole: People stayed on tofacitinib for 6 to 18 months, then stopped the drug for 6 months.

Sequencing used cDNA as its template, made by extracting RNA and reverse transcribing it. Clones were sequenced by immunoSEQ multiplex PCR, and TCRdb holds only the in-frame ones, with some missing. The sample lists 150,000 or so clones, over 70% occurring once. CDR1 is MNHNS and CDR2 is SASEGT in the germline V gene. This CDR3 comprises 13 residues. Unmatched junction bases numbered 9, after V lost 10 bases and J lost 6 bases. The gene calls are TRBV6-1 and TRBJ2-1, with 7 bases identical to TRBD2. Material: CD8+ T cells sorted from blood, obtained at week 0. This receptor was obtained from a human donor with alopecia areata. The CDR3 here is CATRSTSVNEQFF. The CDR3 coding sequence is TGTGCCACCAGGTCTACTAGCGTCAATGAGCAGTTCTTC.